This is a list of T cell receptor beta chains from one sample in a study of regulatory T cells in long-lasting Graves disease. TCRdb re-called the multiplex PCR reads with MiXCR, one entry per CDR3 protein. The table lists fewer than 500,000 distinct CDR3 sequences, roughly 15% of them singletons. These data were also filed under a second study, of T cells in Graves' hyperthyroidism and ophthalmopathy.

Here the sequenced sample was peripheral blood mononuclear cells (PBMCs), taken at new diagnosis, from a patient treated with antithyroid drugs. These receptors came from a man in his forties with Graves disease. Both conserved end residues are part of each CDR3. Fields, in order: J gene, clone size, D gene, V gene, CDR3 DNA, CDR3 protein. D genes are given only for firm matches. Only part of the rows carry a size: once, few, many, or a class if the clone is expanded.

j_call: TRBJ2-7
clone_size: many
d_call: .
v_call: TRBV27
cdr3_nt: TGTGCCAGCAGTTTAGCAGCGGTCCCTCGGCACGAGCAGTACTTC
cdr3_aa: CASSLAAVPRHEQYF

j_call: TRBJ2-3
clone_size: .
d_call: TRBD1
v_call: TRBV2
cdr3_nt: TGTGCCAGCAGTGCGGCCCCGGGACAGGGGGTAACAGATACGCAGTATTTT
cdr3_aa: CASSAAPGQGVTDTQYF

j_call: TRBJ2-7
clone_size: .
d_call: .
v_call: TRBV5-5
cdr3_nt: TGTGCCAGCAGCTGGGGGGGCTACTCCTACGAGCAGTACTTC
cdr3_aa: CASSWGGYSYEQYF

j_call: TRBJ2-5
clone_size: many
d_call: TRBD2
v_call: TRBV20-1
cdr3_nt: TGCAGTGCTAGTGCTAGCGGAAGGTGGTACCAAGAGACCCAGTACTTC
cdr3_aa: CSASASGRWYQETQYF

j_call: TRBJ1-3
clone_size: many
d_call: .
v_call: TRBV5-1
cdr3_nt: TGTGCCAGCAGCACCGGACCCGGAAACACCATATATTTT
cdr3_aa: CASSTGPGNTIYF

j_call: TRBJ2-5
clone_size: .
d_call: .
v_call: TRBV6-1
cdr3_nt: TGTGCCGCCGACCTGGGCAGGGGGAGGGAGACCCAGTACTTC
cdr3_aa: CAADLGRGRETQYF

j_call: TRBJ2-3
clone_size: many
d_call: TRBD1
v_call: TRBV27
cdr3_nt: TGTGCCAGCAGGGACAGGAGAAACACAGATACGCAGTATTTT
cdr3_aa: CASRDRRNTDTQYF

j_call: TRBJ2-2
clone_size: many
d_call: .
v_call: TRBV12-3/TRBV12-4
cdr3_nt: TGTGCCAGCAGTTACACCGGGGAGCTGTTTTTT
cdr3_aa: CASSYTGELFF

j_call: TRBJ2-2
clone_size: many
d_call: .
v_call: TRBV18
cdr3_nt: TGTGCCAGCTCACCAATCCGCAGGACCGACACCGGGGAGCTGTTTTTT
cdr3_aa: CASSPIRRTDTGELFF

j_call: TRBJ2-7
clone_size: few
d_call: .
v_call: TRBV3-1
cdr3_nt: TGTGCCAGCAGCTACGATACCCCGGGTGGCGAGCAGTACTTC
cdr3_aa: CASSYDTPGGEQYF

j_call: TRBJ2-7
clone_size: few
d_call: .
v_call: TRBV6-1
cdr3_nt: TGTGCCAGCAGTGACCGACTCCCCGAGCAGTACTTC
cdr3_aa: CASSDRLPEQYF

j_call: TRBJ2-5
clone_size: .
d_call: .
v_call: TRBV28
cdr3_nt: TGTGCCAGCAGCTTAGACCAGGGAGGAGGGGTCCAGTACTTC
cdr3_aa: CASSLDQGGGVQYF

j_call: TRBJ1-4
clone_size: many
d_call: .
v_call: TRBV12-3/TRBV12-4
cdr3_nt: TGTGCCAGCAGGAGAGGACAGAGTAATGAAAAACTGTTTTTT
cdr3_aa: CASRRGQSNEKLFF

j_call: TRBJ2-7
clone_size: many
d_call: TRBD1
v_call: TRBV28
cdr3_nt: TGTGCCAGCAGTGGACCCGGGACAGGAAGGTACGAGCAGTACTTC
cdr3_aa: CASSGPGTGRYEQYF

j_call: TRBJ2-3
clone_size: .
d_call: TRBD1
v_call: TRBV6-2/TRBV6-3
cdr3_nt: TGTGCCATGAGCAGGGGGACAGATACGCAGTATTTT
cdr3_aa: CAMSRGTDTQYF

j_call: TRBJ2-7
clone_size: few
d_call: TRBD2
v_call: TRBV27
cdr3_nt: TGTGCCAGCAGGCTGGGACTAGCGGGAGCATACGAGCAGTACTTC
cdr3_aa: CASRLGLAGAYEQYF

j_call: TRBJ1-1
clone_size: few
d_call: .
v_call: TRBV6-5
cdr3_nt: TGTGCCAGCAGTTACCTGGGGACACCTGAAGCTTTCTTT
cdr3_aa: CASSYLGTPEAFF

j_call: TRBJ2-5
clone_size: few
d_call: .
v_call: TRBV20-1
cdr3_nt: TGCAGTGCTAGACTGAGTAGCGACCAAGAGACCCAGTACTTC
cdr3_aa: CSARLSSDQETQYF

j_call: TRBJ2-3
clone_size: many
d_call: TRBD2
v_call: TRBV12-3/TRBV12-4
cdr3_nt: TGTGCCAGCAGCGCGACTAGCGGGGGGCTCGGGGACACAGATACGCAGTATTTT
cdr3_aa: CASSATSGGLGDTDTQYF

j_call: TRBJ2-3
clone_size: .
d_call: .
v_call: TRBV6-1
cdr3_nt: TGTGCCAGCACCTCCCCAACTTATACCACAGATACGCAGTATTTT
cdr3_aa: CASTSPTYTTDTQYF

j_call: TRBJ2-7
clone_size: .
d_call: .
v_call: TRBV7-9
cdr3_nt: TGTGCCACCGCTAGGGGGGCTTACGAGCAGTACTTC
cdr3_aa: CATARGAYEQYF

j_call: TRBJ2-1
clone_size: many
d_call: TRBD2
v_call: TRBV12-3/TRBV12-4
cdr3_nt: TGTGCCAGCAGCGCGAGTGGGCTAGCGGGAGTAAGGTCCTACAATGAGCAGTTCTTC
cdr3_aa: CASSASGLAGVRSYNEQFF

j_call: TRBJ1-3
clone_size: .
d_call: .
v_call: TRBV15
cdr3_nt: TGTGCCACCAGCAGCTCGGACATCGTCGGAAACACCATATATTTT
cdr3_aa: CATSSSDIVGNTIYF

j_call: TRBJ2-3
clone_size: many
d_call: .
v_call: TRBV27
cdr3_nt: TGTGCCAGCAGTTCAACCAGGGACGCGGCGCAGTATTTT
cdr3_aa: CASSSTRDAAQYF

j_call: TRBJ2-1
clone_size: .
d_call: TRBD2
v_call: TRBV24-1
cdr3_nt: TGTGCCACCAGAGCAGCGGGAGGGCATGAGCAGTTCTTC
cdr3_aa: CATRAAGGHEQFF

j_call: TRBJ2-1
clone_size: .
d_call: TRBD2
v_call: TRBV7-2
cdr3_nt: TGTGCCAGCAGCAACGGACTAGCGGCCAATGAGCAGTTCTTC
cdr3_aa: CASSNGLAANEQFF

j_call: TRBJ1-1
clone_size: many
d_call: .
v_call: TRBV3-1
cdr3_nt: TGTGCCAGCAGCCAACCCCCCGGGGACGGGAACACTGAAGCTTTCTTT
cdr3_aa: CASSQPPGDGNTEAFF

j_call: TRBJ2-7
clone_size: many
d_call: .
v_call: TRBV27
cdr3_nt: TGTGCCAGCAGTTCCCCGGCAGGGGTCCGTGGCGAGCAGTACTTC
cdr3_aa: CASSSPAGVRGEQYF

j_call: TRBJ2-7
clone_size: many
d_call: .
v_call: TRBV28
cdr3_nt: TGTGCCAGCAGTTTAGCCCCATTTTTTAACGAGCAGTACTTC
cdr3_aa: CASSLAPFFNEQYF

j_call: TRBJ1-4
clone_size: few
d_call: .
v_call: TRBV27
cdr3_nt: TGTGCCAGCAGTTTGCATCCCAGCGGGGGCGAAAAACTGTTTTTT
cdr3_aa: CASSLHPSGGEKLFF

j_call: TRBJ2-3
clone_size: .
d_call: TRBD2
v_call: TRBV6-2/TRBV6-3
cdr3_nt: TGTGCCAGCAGACCTAGCGGGAGGTCTGATACGCAGTATTTT
cdr3_aa: CASRPSGRSDTQYF

j_call: TRBJ2-7
clone_size: .
d_call: .
v_call: TRBV5-1
cdr3_nt: TGCGCCAGCAGCTTGGTGGTGGGGAAGAGCTCCTACGAGCGGTACTTC
cdr3_aa: CASSLVVGKSSYERYF

j_call: TRBJ2-1
clone_size: many
d_call: .
v_call: TRBV24-1
cdr3_nt: TGTGCCACCAGTGATGATACCGGGACCACCTACAATGAGCAGTTCTTC
cdr3_aa: CATSDDTGTTYNEQFF

j_call: TRBJ2-1
clone_size: .
d_call: TRBD2
v_call: TRBV9
cdr3_nt: TGTGCCAGCAGCGTAATAAGCGGGAGCTACAATGAGCAGTTCTTC
cdr3_aa: CASSVISGSYNEQFF

j_call: TRBJ1-2
clone_size: many
d_call: .
v_call: TRBV3-1
cdr3_nt: TGTGCCAGCAGCCCCTCCCACAGGAACTATGGCTACACCTTC
cdr3_aa: CASSPSHRNYGYTF

j_call: TRBJ2-1
clone_size: many
d_call: TRBD1
v_call: TRBV6-2/TRBV6-3
cdr3_nt: TGTGCCAGCAGTTCCGGACAGGGGGCGAGGAGCTCCTACAATGAGCAGTTCTTC
cdr3_aa: CASSSGQGARSSYNEQFF

j_call: TRBJ2-7
clone_size: many
d_call: .
v_call: TRBV11-2
cdr3_nt: TGTGCCAGCAGCCAAACACCAGGGTTCGAGCAGTACTTC
cdr3_aa: CASSQTPGFEQYF

j_call: TRBJ1-4
clone_size: many
d_call: .
v_call: TRBV5-1
cdr3_nt: TGCGCCAGCAGCCTCGTCGGCAGGGGTAGGGGAAAACTGTTTTTT
cdr3_aa: CASSLVGRGRGKLFF

j_call: TRBJ1-4
clone_size: .
d_call: TRBD1
v_call: TRBV12-3/TRBV12-4
cdr3_nt: TGTGCCAGCAGTCCGGGACAGACGAGGGAAAAACTGTTTTTT
cdr3_aa: CASSPGQTREKLFF

j_call: TRBJ2-7
clone_size: .
d_call: .
v_call: TRBV7-9
cdr3_nt: TGTGCCAGCAGCTTAGACACGACCTACGAGCAGTACTTC
cdr3_aa: CASSLDTTYEQYF

j_call: TRBJ1-1
clone_size: .
d_call: .
v_call: TRBV18
cdr3_nt: TGTGCCAGCTCACTGCCCGACAGGAGGTGGGGCACTGAAGCTTTCTTT
cdr3_aa: CASSLPDRRWGTEAFF

j_call: TRBJ2-1
clone_size: few
d_call: .
v_call: TRBV29-1
cdr3_nt: TGCAGCGTCCCGGGCGTGGGGAAAAGGGTCTACAATGAGCAGTTCTTC
cdr3_aa: CSVPGVGKRVYNEQFF

j_call: TRBJ1-4
clone_size: many
d_call: .
v_call: TRBV12-3/TRBV12-4
cdr3_nt: TGTGCCAGCAGCAGCTGGGGGGCGACTAATGAAAAACTGTTTTTT
cdr3_aa: CASSSWGATNEKLFF

j_call: TRBJ2-3
clone_size: many
d_call: .
v_call: TRBV27
cdr3_nt: TGTGCCAGCAGTTTGGGGGGAGTAAGGGCTGGAGATACGCAGTATTTT
cdr3_aa: CASSLGGVRAGDTQYF

j_call: TRBJ1-3
clone_size: few
d_call: .
v_call: TRBV5-1
cdr3_nt: TGCGCCAGCGGTGCGAGCTCTGGAAACACCATATATTTT
cdr3_aa: CASGASSGNTIYF

j_call: TRBJ1-2
clone_size: many
d_call: TRBD1
v_call: TRBV3-1
cdr3_nt: TGTGCCAGCAGCCAGACAGGGGACTATGGCTACACCTTC
cdr3_aa: CASSQTGDYGYTF

j_call: TRBJ2-1
clone_size: many
d_call: TRBD2
v_call: TRBV20-1
cdr3_nt: TGCAGTGCTAGAGATCTGTTTGCGGGAGGGGTCCTGAATGAGCAGTTCTTC
cdr3_aa: CSARDLFAGGVLNEQFF